Listed below are T cell receptor beta chains from one sample, sequenced in a study of blood T cells in healthy people across ages. TCRdb reanalysed the 5' RACE reads using MiXCR and keeps one entry per CDR3 protein. Altogether about 970,000 distinct CDR3 sequences are present, approximately 50% being singletons, with the ten largest covering 20% to 25%. The sequenced sample was blood. The receptors originated from a woman aged 55-69 years in good health. The CDR3 runs from the conserved cysteine through the conserved F or W. Each record gives: clone size, J gene, V gene, D gene, CDR3 DNA, CDR3 protein. D genes are given only for firm matches. Only some rows state a clone size, as once, few, many or a class for expanded clones.

clone_size: once
j_call: TRBJ2-1
v_call: TRBV6-1
d_call: TRBD2
cdr3_nt: TGTGCCAGCAGTGAACCCGCGGGAGTCCGGGATGAGCAGTTCTTC
cdr3_aa: CASSEPAGVRDEQFF

clone_size: -
j_call: TRBJ2-7
v_call: TRBV20-1
d_call: TRBD1
cdr3_nt: TGCAGTGCTATTTTACCCGGGACAGGGGGAACCTACGAGCAGTACTTC
cdr3_aa: CSAILPGTGGTYEQYF

clone_size: -
j_call: TRBJ2-1
v_call: TRBV20-1
d_call: -
cdr3_nt: TGCAGTGCTAGAGAGGGTTCTTGGAGGTCCAATGAGCAGTTCTTC
cdr3_aa: CSAREGSWRSNEQFF

clone_size: -
j_call: TRBJ2-3
v_call: TRBV29-1
d_call: -
cdr3_nt: TGCAGCGCTAACCGATGGGGAGATACGCAGTATTTT
cdr3_aa: CSANRWGDTQYF

clone_size: -
j_call: TRBJ2-3
v_call: TRBV7-9
d_call: -
cdr3_nt: TGTGCCAGCTCCAACCGCACAGATACGCAGTATTTT
cdr3_aa: CASSNRTDTQYF

clone_size: -
j_call: TRBJ1-2
v_call: TRBV20-1
d_call: TRBD1
cdr3_nt: TGCAGTGCTAGAGAGGTGTGGGACAGGGTGAATTACACCTTC
cdr3_aa: CSAREVWDRVNYTF

clone_size: many
j_call: TRBJ2-1
v_call: TRBV7-6
d_call: TRBD2
cdr3_nt: TGTGCCAGCAGCTTAGCCGGGACTAGCTACAATGAGCAGTTCTTC
cdr3_aa: CASSLAGTSYNEQFF

clone_size: -
j_call: TRBJ2-1
v_call: TRBV29-1
d_call: -
cdr3_nt: TGCAGCGTTGAAAAAAGCAGATCCCGCAATGAGCAGTTCTTC
cdr3_aa: CSVEKSRSRNEQFF

clone_size: -
j_call: TRBJ2-5
v_call: TRBV7-6
d_call: -
cdr3_nt: TGTGCCAGCAGTGTGCGTTGGGGACAAGAGACCCAGTACTTC
cdr3_aa: CASSVRWGQETQYF

clone_size: once
j_call: TRBJ2-7
v_call: TRBV24-1
d_call: TRBD1
cdr3_nt: TGTGCCACCAGTGATCCGCGGACAGGGCGATACGAGCAGTACTTC
cdr3_aa: CATSDPRTGRYEQYF

clone_size: -
j_call: TRBJ2-5
v_call: TRBV12-3/TRBV12-4
d_call: TRBD1
cdr3_nt: TGTGCCAGCAGGACAGGGAGCGCTGGTGGGACCCAGTACTTC
cdr3_aa: CASRTGSAGGTQYF

clone_size: once
j_call: TRBJ1-6
v_call: TRBV7-6
d_call: TRBD1
cdr3_nt: TGTGCCAGCAGCTCCCCCCCCCGGACAGGGCGTAATTCACCCCTCCACTTT
cdr3_aa: CASSSPPRTGRNSPLHF

clone_size: -
j_call: TRBJ2-5
v_call: TRBV2
d_call: -
cdr3_nt: TGTGCCAGCAGCCAATATGGGCGCCCGAATGGTGAGCAGTACTTC
cdr3_aa: CASSQYGRPNGEQYF

clone_size: -
j_call: TRBJ1-5
v_call: TRBV4-2
d_call: -
cdr3_nt: TGTGCCAGCAGCCAAGATAAAAGGGAGCACTTTAGCAATCAGCCCCAGCATTTT
cdr3_aa: CASSQDKREHFSNQPQHF

clone_size: -
j_call: TRBJ2-1
v_call: TRBV20-1
d_call: TRBD2
cdr3_nt: TGCAGTGCTCCAAATCAGCGGGCTAGCGGATACAATGAGCAGTTCTTC
cdr3_aa: CSAPNQRASGYNEQFF

clone_size: -
j_call: TRBJ2-7
v_call: TRBV4-2
d_call: TRBD1
cdr3_nt: TGTGCCAGCAGCCAAAACACAGGGGGCCACTACGAGCAGTACTTC
cdr3_aa: CASSQNTGGHYEQYF

clone_size: -
j_call: TRBJ2-1
v_call: TRBV7-3
d_call: TRBD2
cdr3_nt: TGTGCCAGCAGCTTAACTAGCGGGAGCCCTGAGCAGTTCTTC
cdr3_aa: CASSLTSGSPEQFF

clone_size: -
j_call: TRBJ2-7
v_call: TRBV28
d_call: -
cdr3_nt: TGTGCCAGCTGGGAAGTTCCCTACGAGCAGTACTTC
cdr3_aa: CASWEVPYEQYF

clone_size: -
j_call: TRBJ1-1
v_call: TRBV5-1
d_call: -
cdr3_nt: TGCGCCAGCAGTATGGCCCCGACAGGTTCGAACACTGAAGCTTTCTTT
cdr3_aa: CASSMAPTGSNTEAFF

clone_size: once
j_call: TRBJ2-2
v_call: TRBV20-1
d_call: -
cdr3_nt: TGCAGTGCTAGAGATCGTTCCTCATACACCGGGGAGCTGTTTTTT
cdr3_aa: CSARDRSSYTGELFF

clone_size: -
j_call: TRBJ2-5
v_call: TRBV5-5
d_call: TRBD2
cdr3_nt: TGTGCCAGCAGCCCGTTAGCGGGAGCTGGGGAGACCCAGTACTTC
cdr3_aa: CASSPLAGAGETQYF

clone_size: -
j_call: TRBJ2-6
v_call: TRBV3-1
d_call: -
cdr3_nt: TGTGCCAGCAGCCAAGGTCTGAGCTCTGGGGCCAACGTCCTGACTTTC
cdr3_aa: CASSQGLSSGANVLTF

clone_size: -
j_call: TRBJ2-1
v_call: TRBV20-1
d_call: -
cdr3_nt: TGCAGTGCTAGAGATAGGCCGAGCGAGAGAAATGAGCAGTTCTTC
cdr3_aa: CSARDRPSERNEQFF

clone_size: -
j_call: TRBJ2-1
v_call: TRBV5-1
d_call: TRBD2
cdr3_nt: TGCGCCAGCAGCCCAGGACGGACTAGCGGGACCTACAATGAGCAGTTCTTC
cdr3_aa: CASSPGRTSGTYNEQFF

clone_size: once
j_call: TRBJ1-5
v_call: TRBV4-1
d_call: TRBD1
cdr3_nt: TGCGCCAGCAGCCCACCCGACAGGGGTGTCAATCAGCCCCAGCATTTT
cdr3_aa: CASSPPDRGVNQPQHF

clone_size: -
j_call: TRBJ2-1
v_call: TRBV6-2/TRBV6-3
d_call: -
cdr3_nt: TGTGCCAGTGAAGGAGGGGGGGCCGGTGTTTTTGAGCAGTTCTTC
cdr3_aa: CASEGGGAGVFEQFF

clone_size: -
j_call: TRBJ2-7
v_call: TRBV29-1
d_call: TRBD2
cdr3_nt: TGCAGCGTGACTCAACTAGCGGGGGCCTCCTACAATGAGCAGTACTTC
cdr3_aa: CSVTQLAGASYNEQYF

clone_size: -
j_call: TRBJ2-3
v_call: TRBV7-2
d_call: -
cdr3_nt: TGTGCCAGCACCCTAGGAGCCATCTTCGGAAATACGCAGTATTTT
cdr3_aa: CASTLGAIFGNTQYF